A selection of T cell receptor beta chains follows, all from one sample in a study of T cell responses to AZD1222 COVID-19 vaccine. Sequenced by immunoSEQ multiplex PCR; TCRdb stores in-frame clones only, minus some. The table has 85,000 to 100,000 clones, less than 90% seen once. This sample comprised peripheral blood, obtained on day 0 of AZD1222 vaccination. The receptors were gathered from an adult in good health. The CDR3 runs from the conserved cysteine through the conserved F or W. The order of the fields is D gene, V gene, CDR3 protein. A D gene is named only where the DNA matches it firmly.

- | TRBV9 | CASSGGSTGELFF
- | TRBV3-1/TRBV3-2 | CASSPGRSSYEQYF
- | TRBV30 | CAWSVIGTGGPQHF
TRBD2 | TRBV7-9 | CASSASGGAYNEQFF
- | TRBV7-8 | CASSLVGGARGFEQYF
- | TRBV4-1 | CASSLSGTPNTEAFF
- | TRBV27 | CASSPPSGELFF
- | TRBV7-6 | CASSLEHGGGYGYTF
- | TRBV5-6 | CASSLVEGGPYNEQFF
TRBD1 | TRBV6-5 | CASGTGGSLSYEQYF
- | TRBV19 | CASSREGPLTTEAFF
- | TRBV24-1 | CATTQNYGYTF
- | TRBV12-5 | CASGPPVPSTDTQYF
- | TRBV5-6 | CASSWGANEKLFF
- | TRBV28 | CASSPESAGGNTIYF
TRBD1 | TRBV5-4 | CASSPGQGLDSPLHF
- | TRBV7-2 | CAGSPYGVKNQPQHF
- | TRBV5-5 | CASSLGAGEKLFF
- | TRBV7-9 | CASSLAVHTDTQYF
- | TRBV9 | CASSVPLAASTDTQYF
TRBD2 | TRBV20-1 | CSASDQRGQETQYF
- | TRBV6-5 | CASSRSGELFF
- | TRBV7-9 | CASSPPGLSTDTQYF
- | TRBV19 | CASSIAGFYEQYF
- | TRBV5-1 | CASSLDTPRGDYGYTF
- | TRBV4-3 | CASSLGLVDKGRNEQYF
- | TRBV7-2 | CASSLEAGLNQPQHF
- | TRBV19 | CASSNMKGLLTDTQYF
- | TRBV20-1 | CSASTGRDNSPLHF
- | TRBV7-2 | CASSLTGTEYEEQYF
TRBD1 | TRBV5-6 | CASSLAQGALNTEAFF
TRBD1 | TRBV15 | CATSFDRVSYGYTF
- | TRBV7-8 | CASSLGGDMTLANYGYTF
- | TRBV6-5 | CASSRRRDGYTF
- | TRBV9 | CASSDRASLSPLHF
- | TRBV7-2 | CASSFWRIGPPYEQYF